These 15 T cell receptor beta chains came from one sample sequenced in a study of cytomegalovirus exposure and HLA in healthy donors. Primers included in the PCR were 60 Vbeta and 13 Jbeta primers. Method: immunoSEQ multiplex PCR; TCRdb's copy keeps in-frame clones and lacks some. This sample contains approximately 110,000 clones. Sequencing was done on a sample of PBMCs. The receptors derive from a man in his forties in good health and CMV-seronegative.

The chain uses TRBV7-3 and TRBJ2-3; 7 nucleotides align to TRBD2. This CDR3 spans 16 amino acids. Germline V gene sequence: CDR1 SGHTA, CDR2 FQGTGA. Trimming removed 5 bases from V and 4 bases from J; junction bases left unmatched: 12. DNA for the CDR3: TGTGCCAGCAGCACCCTCAGCGGAGCGGGGTCAGATACGCAGTATTTT. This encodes CASSTLSGAGSDTQYF.

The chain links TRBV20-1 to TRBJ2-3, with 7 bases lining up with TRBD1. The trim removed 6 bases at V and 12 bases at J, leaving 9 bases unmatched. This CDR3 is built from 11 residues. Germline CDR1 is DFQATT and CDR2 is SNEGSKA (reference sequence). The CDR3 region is CSAEQGQRQYF. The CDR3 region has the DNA TGCAGTGCCGAACAGGGACAGCGCCAGTATTTT.

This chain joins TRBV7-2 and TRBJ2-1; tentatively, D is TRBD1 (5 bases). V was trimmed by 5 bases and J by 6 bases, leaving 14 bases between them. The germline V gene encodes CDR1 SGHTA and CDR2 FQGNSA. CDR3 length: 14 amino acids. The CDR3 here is CASSTRRAPNEQFF. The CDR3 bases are TGTGCCAGCAGCACGCGCAGGGCCCCCAATGAGCAGTTCTTC.

CDR3 bases: TGTGCCAGCAGTACTAGCGGGAGAGAGACCCAGTACTTC. Translation gives CASSTSGRETQYF. This chain connects TRBV6-1 to TRBJ2-5; TRBD2 agrees at 11 bases. V lost 5 bases to trimming and J lost 4 bases; unmatched junction nucleotides: 0. This CDR3 has 13 residues. Germline CDR1 is MNHNS and CDR2 is SASEGT.

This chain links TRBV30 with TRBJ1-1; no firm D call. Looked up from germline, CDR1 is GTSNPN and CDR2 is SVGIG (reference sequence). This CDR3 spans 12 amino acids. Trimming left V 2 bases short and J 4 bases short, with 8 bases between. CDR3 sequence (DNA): TGTGCCTGGAGTACGGGAACCACTGAAGCTTTCTTT. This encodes CAWSTGTTEAFF.

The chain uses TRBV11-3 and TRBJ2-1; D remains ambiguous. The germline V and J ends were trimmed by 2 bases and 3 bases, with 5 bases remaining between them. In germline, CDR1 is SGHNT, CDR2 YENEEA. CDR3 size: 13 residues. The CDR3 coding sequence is TGTGCCAGCAGCTTAAATCTCTACAATGAGCAGTTCTTC. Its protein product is CASSLNLYNEQFF.

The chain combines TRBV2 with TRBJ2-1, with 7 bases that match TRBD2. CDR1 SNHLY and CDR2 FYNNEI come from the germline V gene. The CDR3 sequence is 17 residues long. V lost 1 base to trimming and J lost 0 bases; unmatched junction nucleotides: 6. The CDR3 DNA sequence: TGTGCCAGCAGTGAAGGAGGACTAGGCGCCTCCTACAATGAGCAGTTCTTC. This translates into CASSEGGLGASYNEQFF. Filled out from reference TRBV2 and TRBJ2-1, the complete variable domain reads EPEVTQTPSHQVTQMGQEVILRCVPISNHLYFYWYRQILGQKVEFLVSFYNNEISEKSEIFDDQFSVERPDGSNFTLKIRSTKLEDSAMYFCASSEGGLGASYNEQFFGPGTRLTVL.

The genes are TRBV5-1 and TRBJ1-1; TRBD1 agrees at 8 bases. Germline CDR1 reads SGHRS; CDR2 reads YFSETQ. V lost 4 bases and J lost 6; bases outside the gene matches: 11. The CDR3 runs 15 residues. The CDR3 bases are TGCGCCAGCAGCGCCACGACAGGGGTTCTGTCTGAAGCTTTCTTT. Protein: CASSATTGVLSEAFF.

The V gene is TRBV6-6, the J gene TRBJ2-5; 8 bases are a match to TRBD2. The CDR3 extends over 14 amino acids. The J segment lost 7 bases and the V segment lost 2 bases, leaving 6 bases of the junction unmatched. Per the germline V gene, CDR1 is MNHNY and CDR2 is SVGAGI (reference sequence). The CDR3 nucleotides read TGTGCCAGCAGTTACGAAGGGACTAGTGGGACCCAGTACTTC. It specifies CASSYEGTSGTQYF.

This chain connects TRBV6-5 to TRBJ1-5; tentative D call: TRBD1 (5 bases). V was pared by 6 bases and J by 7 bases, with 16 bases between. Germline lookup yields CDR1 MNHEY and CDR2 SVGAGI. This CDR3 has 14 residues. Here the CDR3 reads CASRSQGSSQPQHF. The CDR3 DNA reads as TGTGCCAGCAGGAGCCAGGGAAGTAGCCAGCCCCAGCATTTT.

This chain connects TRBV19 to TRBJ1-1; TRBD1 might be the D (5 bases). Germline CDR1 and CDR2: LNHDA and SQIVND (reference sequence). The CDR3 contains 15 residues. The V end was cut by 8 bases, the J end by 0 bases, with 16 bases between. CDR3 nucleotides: TGTGCCAGTCTTGGGGGGGATTCCATGAACACTGAAGCTTTCTTT. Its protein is CASLGGDSMNTEAFF.

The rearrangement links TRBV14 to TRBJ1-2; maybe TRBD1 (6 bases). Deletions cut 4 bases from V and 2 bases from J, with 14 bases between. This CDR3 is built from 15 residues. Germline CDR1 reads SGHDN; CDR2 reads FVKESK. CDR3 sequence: CASSPYQGLNYGYTF. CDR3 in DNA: TGTGCCAGCAGCCCCTACCAGGGGCTGAACTATGGCTACACCTTC.

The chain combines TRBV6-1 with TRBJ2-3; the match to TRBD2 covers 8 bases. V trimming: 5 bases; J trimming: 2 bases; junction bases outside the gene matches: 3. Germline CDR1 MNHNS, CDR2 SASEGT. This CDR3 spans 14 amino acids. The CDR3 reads CASSRAGVTDTQYF. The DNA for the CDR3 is TGTGCCAGCAGTCGAGCGGGAGTCACAGATACGCAGTATTTT.

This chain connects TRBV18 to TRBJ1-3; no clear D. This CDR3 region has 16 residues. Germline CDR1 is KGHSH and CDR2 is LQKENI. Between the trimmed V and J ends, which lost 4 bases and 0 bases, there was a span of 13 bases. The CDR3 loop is CASSRGGEYSGNTIYF. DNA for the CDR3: TGTGCCAGCTCACGTGGCGGGGAATACTCTGGAAACACCATATATTTT.

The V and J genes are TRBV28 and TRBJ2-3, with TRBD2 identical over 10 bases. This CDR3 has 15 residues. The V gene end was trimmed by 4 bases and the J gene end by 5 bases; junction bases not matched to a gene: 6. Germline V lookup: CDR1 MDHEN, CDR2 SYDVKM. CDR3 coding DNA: TGTGCCAGCAGTTCTACTAGCGGGACCGTAGATACGCAGTATTTT. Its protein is CASSSTSGTVDTQYF.